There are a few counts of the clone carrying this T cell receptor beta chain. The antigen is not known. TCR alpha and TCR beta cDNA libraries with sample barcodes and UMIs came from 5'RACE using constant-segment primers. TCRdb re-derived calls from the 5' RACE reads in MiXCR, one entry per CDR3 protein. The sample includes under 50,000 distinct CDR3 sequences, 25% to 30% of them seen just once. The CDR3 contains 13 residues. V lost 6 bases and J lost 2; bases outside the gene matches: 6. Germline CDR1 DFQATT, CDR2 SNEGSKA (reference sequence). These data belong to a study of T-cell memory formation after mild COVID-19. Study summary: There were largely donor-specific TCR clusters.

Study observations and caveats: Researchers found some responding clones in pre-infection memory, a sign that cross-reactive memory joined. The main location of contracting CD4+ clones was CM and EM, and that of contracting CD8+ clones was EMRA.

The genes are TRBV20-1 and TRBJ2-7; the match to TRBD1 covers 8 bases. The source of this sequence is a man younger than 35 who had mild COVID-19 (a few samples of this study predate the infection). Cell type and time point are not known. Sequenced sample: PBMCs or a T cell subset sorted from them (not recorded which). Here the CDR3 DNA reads TGCAGTGCCCGGGACAGGATGACCTACGAGCAGTACTTC. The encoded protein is CSARDRMTYEQYF.